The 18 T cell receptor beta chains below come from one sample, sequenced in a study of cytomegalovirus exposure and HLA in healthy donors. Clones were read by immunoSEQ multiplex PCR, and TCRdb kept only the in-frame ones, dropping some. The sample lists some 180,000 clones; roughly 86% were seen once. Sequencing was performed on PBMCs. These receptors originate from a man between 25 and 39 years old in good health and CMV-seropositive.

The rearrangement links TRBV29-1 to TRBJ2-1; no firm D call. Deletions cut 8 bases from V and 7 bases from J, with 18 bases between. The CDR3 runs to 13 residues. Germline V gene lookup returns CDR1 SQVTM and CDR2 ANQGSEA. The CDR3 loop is CSLRLESVNEQFF. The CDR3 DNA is TGCAGCCTCAGGTTAGAATCGGTTAATGAGCAGTTCTTC.

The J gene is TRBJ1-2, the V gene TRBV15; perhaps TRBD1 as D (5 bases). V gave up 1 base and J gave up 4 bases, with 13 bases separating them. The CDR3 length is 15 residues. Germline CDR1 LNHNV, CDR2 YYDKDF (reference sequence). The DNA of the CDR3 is TGTGCCACCAGCAGAGGGGTGGGGGATTCCTATGGCTACACCTTC. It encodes CATSRGVGDSYGYTF.

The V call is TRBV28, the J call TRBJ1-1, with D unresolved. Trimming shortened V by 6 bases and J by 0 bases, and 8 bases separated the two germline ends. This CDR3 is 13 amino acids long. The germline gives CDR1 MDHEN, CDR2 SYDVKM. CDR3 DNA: TGTGCCAGCAGACGAAATCTGAACACTGAAGCTTTCTTT. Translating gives CASRRNLNTEAFF.

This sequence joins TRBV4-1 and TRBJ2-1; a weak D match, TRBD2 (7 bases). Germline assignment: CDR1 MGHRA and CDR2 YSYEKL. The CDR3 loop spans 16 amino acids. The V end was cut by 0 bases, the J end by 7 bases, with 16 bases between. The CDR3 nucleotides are TGCGCCAGCAGCCAAGATCGCTTAAGGGGGGGAAATGAGCAGTTCTTC. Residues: CASSQDRLRGGNEQFF.

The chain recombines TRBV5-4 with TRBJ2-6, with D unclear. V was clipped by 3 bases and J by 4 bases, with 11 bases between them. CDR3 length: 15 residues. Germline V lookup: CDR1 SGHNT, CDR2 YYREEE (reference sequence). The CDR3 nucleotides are TGTGCCAGCAGCTCCGGCCTTCCCGGGGCCAACGTCCTGACTTTC. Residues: CASSSGLPGANVLTF.

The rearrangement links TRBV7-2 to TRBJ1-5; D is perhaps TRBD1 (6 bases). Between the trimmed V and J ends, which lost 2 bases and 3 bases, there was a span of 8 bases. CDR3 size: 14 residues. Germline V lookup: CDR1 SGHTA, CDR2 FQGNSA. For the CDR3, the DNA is TGTGCCAGCAGCTTAAAGGGGGACAATCAGCCCCAGCATTTT. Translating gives CASSLKGDNQPQHF.

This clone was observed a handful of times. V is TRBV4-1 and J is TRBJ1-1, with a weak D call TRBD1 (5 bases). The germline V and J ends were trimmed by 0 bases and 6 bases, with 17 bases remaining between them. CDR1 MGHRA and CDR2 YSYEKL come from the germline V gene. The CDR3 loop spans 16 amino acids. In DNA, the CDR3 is TGCGCCAGCAGCCAAGATAGGCGCCAGGGTTTCGCTGAAGCTTTCTTT. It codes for CASSQDRRQGFAEAFF.

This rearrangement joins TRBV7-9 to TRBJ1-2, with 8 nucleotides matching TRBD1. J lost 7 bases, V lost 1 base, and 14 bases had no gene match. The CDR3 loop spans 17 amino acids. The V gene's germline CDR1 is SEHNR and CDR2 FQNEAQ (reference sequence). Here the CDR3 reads CASSLERRTGGSSGYTF. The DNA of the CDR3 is TGTGCCAGCAGCTTAGAACGGCGTACAGGGGGATCTAGTGGCTACACCTTC. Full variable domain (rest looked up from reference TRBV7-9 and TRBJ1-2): DTGVSQNPRHKITKRGQNVTFRCDPISEHNRLYWYRQTLGQGPEFLTYFQNEAQLEKSRLLSDRFSAERPKGSFSTLEIQRTEQGDSAMYLCASSLERRTGGSSGYTFGSGTRLTVV.

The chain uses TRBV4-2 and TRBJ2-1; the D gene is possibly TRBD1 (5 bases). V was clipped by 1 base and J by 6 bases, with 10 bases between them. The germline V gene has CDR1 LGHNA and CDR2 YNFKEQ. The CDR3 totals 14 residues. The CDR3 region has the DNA TGTGCCAGCAGCCAAGGGTTCCAGGGCAATGAGCAGTTCTTC. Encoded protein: CASSQGFQGNEQFF.

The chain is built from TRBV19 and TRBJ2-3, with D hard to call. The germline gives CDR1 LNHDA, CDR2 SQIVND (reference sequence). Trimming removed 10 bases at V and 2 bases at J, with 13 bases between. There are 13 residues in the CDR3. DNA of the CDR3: TGTGCCACCCTAGGGAAGAACACAGATACGCAGTATTTT. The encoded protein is CATLGKNTDTQYF.

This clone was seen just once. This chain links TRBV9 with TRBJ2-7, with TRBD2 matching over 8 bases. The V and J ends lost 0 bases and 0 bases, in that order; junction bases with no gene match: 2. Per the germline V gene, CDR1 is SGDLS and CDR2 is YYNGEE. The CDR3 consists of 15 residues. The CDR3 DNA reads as TGTGCCAGCAGCGTAGCCAGCGGGGGCTCCTACGAGCAGTACTTC. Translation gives CASSVASGGSYEQYF.

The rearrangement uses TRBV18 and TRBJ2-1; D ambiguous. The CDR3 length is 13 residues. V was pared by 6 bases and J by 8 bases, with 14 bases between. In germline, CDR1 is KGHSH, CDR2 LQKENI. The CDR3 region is CASSPSGVDEQFF. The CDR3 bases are TGTGCCAGCTCTCCATCGGGTGTGGATGAGCAGTTCTTC.

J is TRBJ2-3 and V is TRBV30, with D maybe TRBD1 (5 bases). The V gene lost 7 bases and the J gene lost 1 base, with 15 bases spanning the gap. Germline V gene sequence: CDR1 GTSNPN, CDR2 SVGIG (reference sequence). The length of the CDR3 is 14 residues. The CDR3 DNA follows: TGTGCCTCATTCAGGGATTGGGGCACAGATACGCAGTATTTT. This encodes CASFRDWGTDTQYF.

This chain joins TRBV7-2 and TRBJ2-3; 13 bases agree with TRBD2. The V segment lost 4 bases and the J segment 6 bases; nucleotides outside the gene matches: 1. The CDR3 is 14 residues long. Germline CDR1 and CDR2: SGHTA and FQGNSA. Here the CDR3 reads CASSSGLAGDTQYF. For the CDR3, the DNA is TGTGCCAGCAGCTCGGGACTAGCGGGGGATACGCAGTATTTT.

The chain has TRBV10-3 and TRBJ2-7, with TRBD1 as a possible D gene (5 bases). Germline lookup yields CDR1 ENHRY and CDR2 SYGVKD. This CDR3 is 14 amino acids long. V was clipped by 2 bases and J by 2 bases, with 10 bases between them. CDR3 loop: CAISEDRSAYEQYF. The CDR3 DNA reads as TGTGCCATCAGTGAGGACAGAAGTGCCTACGAGCAGTACTTC.

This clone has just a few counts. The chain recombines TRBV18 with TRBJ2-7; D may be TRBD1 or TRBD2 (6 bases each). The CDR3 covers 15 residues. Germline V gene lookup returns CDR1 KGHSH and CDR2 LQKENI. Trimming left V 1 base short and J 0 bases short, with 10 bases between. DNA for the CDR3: TGTGCCAGCTCACCACGGGGGGCGAGCTCCTACGAGCAGTACTTC. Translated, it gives CASSPRGASSYEQYF. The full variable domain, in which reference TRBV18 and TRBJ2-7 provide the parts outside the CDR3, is NAGVMQNPRHLVRRRGQEARLRCSPMKGHSHVYWYRQLPEEGLKFMVYLQKENIIDESGMPKERFSAEFPKEGPSILRIQQVVRGDSAAYFCASSPRGASSYEQYFGPGTRLTVT.

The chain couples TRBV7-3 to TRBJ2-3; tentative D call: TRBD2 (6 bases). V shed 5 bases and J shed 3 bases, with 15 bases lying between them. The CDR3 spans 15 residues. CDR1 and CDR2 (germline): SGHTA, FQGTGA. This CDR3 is CASSPGGGLTDTQYF. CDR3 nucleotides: TGTGCCAGCAGCCCCGGGGGAGGCCTTACAGATACGCAGTATTTT. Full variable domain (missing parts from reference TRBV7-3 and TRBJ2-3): GAGVSQTPSNKVTEKGKYVELRCDPISGHTALYWYRQSLGQGPEFLIYFQGTGAADDSGLPNDRFFAVRPEGSVSTLKIQRTERGDSAVYLCASSPGGGLTDTQYFGPGTRLTVL.

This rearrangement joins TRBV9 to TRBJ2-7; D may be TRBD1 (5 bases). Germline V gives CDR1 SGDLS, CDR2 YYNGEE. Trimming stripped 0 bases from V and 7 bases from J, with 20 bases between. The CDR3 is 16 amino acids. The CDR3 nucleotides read TGTGCCAGCAGCGTAGGGGTAGGGGCGTCCTATAAGGAGCAGTACTTC. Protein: CASSVGVGASYKEQYF.